This T cell receptor beta chain was documented in a study of blood T cell repertoires in COVID-19. Study-level background: Sample material is recorded as cDNA or gDNA derived from T cells, B-cell-depleted T cells, or PBMCs.

Here immunoSEQ multiplex PCR was the method, and the copy in TCRdb shows in-frame clones only, minus some. This sample has hundreds of thousands of clones, with approximately 85% found just once. V was trimmed by 0 bases and J by 9 bases, leaving 12 bases between them. The CDR3 spans 15 residues. Germline CDR1 reads MNHNS; CDR2 reads SASEGT. Enrolled through a virtual design, the participants were between 18 and 89 years of age and came from 24 US areas. In assigning cohorts, the study relied on participant-reported clinical history. Recovered participants had two consecutive negative NP/OP PCR tests, healthcare professional clearance, or symptom resolution.

This TCR was sampled from a woman aged 45-65 years who had recovered from COVID-19. The chain uses TRBV6-1 and TRBJ1-6; no clear D. Sequencing was carried out using PBMCs or T cells enriched from blood (not recorded which). Here the CDR3 DNA reads TGTGCCAGCAGTGAAGCTGCGGGTCGCGGTTCACCCCTCCACTTT. This encodes CASSEAAGRGSPLHF.